Detailed here is one TCR beta chain. A much larger clone sits a single nucleotide away, making a read error possible. This sample is drawn from a study of T-cell reconstitution after alpha-beta-depleted transplantation in children. Preparing the TCRbeta library involved the use of unique molecular identifiers. TCRdb ran MiXCR on the PCR reads and lists one entry per CDR3 protein. This sample has 150,000 to 250,000 distinct CDR3 sequences, with 13% to 15% found just once. The CDR3 is made up of 12 amino acids. Specimen: PBMCs from the stem cell graft donor, collected from the stem cell graft. This TCR came from a human donor who donated a stem cell graft to a child with acute lymphoblastic leukemia. The chain carries TRBV12-3 or TRBV12-4 and TRBJ1-6; D not certain. CDR3: CTSSLSNSPLHF. The CDR3 region has the DNA TGTACCAGCAGTTTATCTAATTCACCCCTCCACTTT.